This is a list of T cell receptor beta chains from one sample in a study of cytomegalovirus exposure and HLA in healthy donors. Assay used: immunoSEQ multiplex PCR; TCRdb lists only in-frame clones, some missing. The sample shows approximately 180,000 clones, 72% of them seen only once. The sequenced sample consisted of PBMCs. The receptor set was obtained from a human donor in good health. Each CDR3 is given with its conserved first and last residue. A D gene is named only where the DNA matches it firmly. Only part of the rows carry a size: once, few, many, or a class if the clone is expanded.

d_gene: TRBD2
v_gene: TRBV4-3
abundance: -
j_gene: TRBJ2-3
CDR3aa: CASSQDPRGTSGIDTQYF
CDR3nt: TGCGCCAGCAGCCAAGATCCCCGCGGGACTAGCGGGATAGATACGCAGTATTTT

d_gene: -
v_gene: TRBV6-1
abundance: few
j_gene: TRBJ1-5
CDR3aa: CASRGGAGKNQPQHF
CDR3nt: TGTGCCAGCAGGGGGGGAGCAGGAAAAAATCAGCCCCAGCATTTT

d_gene: TRBD2
v_gene: TRBV7-2
abundance: -
j_gene: TRBJ2-3
CDR3aa: CASSPGTSGTDTQYF
CDR3nt: TGTGCCAGCAGCCCAGGGACTAGTGGGACAGATACGCAGTATTTT

d_gene: TRBD2
v_gene: TRBV7-3
abundance: -
j_gene: TRBJ2-3
CDR3aa: CASSLSGTRGDTQYF
CDR3nt: TGTGCCAGCAGCCTTAGTGGGACTAGAGGAGATACGCAGTATTTT

d_gene: TRBD1
v_gene: TRBV5-1
abundance: few
j_gene: TRBJ1-5
CDR3aa: CASSLTGGSNQPQHF
CDR3nt: TGCGCCAGCAGCTTAACAGGGGGAAGCAATCAGCCCCAGCATTTT

d_gene: -
v_gene: TRBV27
abundance: once
j_gene: TRBJ2-7
CDR3aa: CASSLGQSYEQYF
CDR3nt: TGTGCCAGCAGTTTGGGGCAGTCCTACGAGCAGTACTTC

d_gene: -
v_gene: TRBV19
abundance: -
j_gene: TRBJ1-2
CDR3aa: CASSIARERKGHTF
CDR3nt: TGTGCCAGTAGTATAGCCAGAGAAAGAAAGGGGCACACCTTC

d_gene: TRBD1
v_gene: TRBV7-3
abundance: -
j_gene: TRBJ2-6
CDR3aa: CASSPEGQGLAGANVLTF
CDR3nt: TGTGCCAGCAGCCCGGAGGGACAGGGCCTGGCTGGGGCCAACGTCCTGACTTTC

d_gene: -
v_gene: TRBV27
abundance: -
j_gene: TRBJ2-7
CDR3aa: CASSWARGASYEQYF
CDR3nt: TGTGCCAGCAGTTGGGCCCGGGGGGCCTCCTACGAGCAGTACTTC

d_gene: -
v_gene: TRBV29-1
abundance: -
j_gene: TRBJ2-3
CDR3aa: CSVEGVGPASGRRSTDTQYF
CDR3nt: TGCAGCGTTGAAGGGGTGGGGCCCGCCTCAGGGAGGAGAAGCACAGATACGCAGTATTTT

d_gene: TRBD2
v_gene: TRBV4-1
abundance: few
j_gene: TRBJ2-1
CDR3aa: CASSQYGGSYNEQFF
CDR3nt: TGCGCCAGCAGCCAATACGGGGGGTCCTACAATGAGCAGTTCTTC

d_gene: TRBD1
v_gene: TRBV15
abundance: -
j_gene: TRBJ1-5
CDR3aa: CATSRGGQGRQPQHF
CDR3nt: TGTGCCACCAGCAGAGGGGGACAGGGGCGTCAGCCCCAGCATTTT

d_gene: -
v_gene: TRBV5-1
abundance: -
j_gene: TRBJ1-5
CDR3aa: CASSQTGHPNQPQHF
CDR3nt: TGCGCCAGCAGCCAGACTGGACACCCGAATCAGCCCCAGCATTTT

d_gene: -
v_gene: TRBV10-3
abundance: -
j_gene: TRBJ2-1
CDR3aa: CAISPPWVGRRGNEQFF
CDR3nt: TGTGCCATCAGTCCCCCGTGGGTTGGGAGGAGGGGCAATGAGCAGTTCTTC

d_gene: -
v_gene: TRBV5-1
abundance: -
j_gene: TRBJ2-3
CDR3aa: CASSSMSRDTQYF
CDR3nt: TGCGCCAGCAGCTCCATGAGTCGAGATACGCAGTATTTT

d_gene: TRBD1
v_gene: TRBV6-5
abundance: once
j_gene: TRBJ2-7
CDR3aa: CASNPTGTGTYEQYF
CDR3nt: TGTGCCAGCAACCCAACCGGGACAGGGACCTACGAGCAGTACTTC

d_gene: TRBD1
v_gene: TRBV5-1
abundance: many
j_gene: TRBJ1-6
CDR3aa: CASSLARGSSSYNSPLHF
CDR3nt: TGCGCCAGCAGCTTGGCCAGGGGGAGTTCCTCCTATAATTCACCCCTCCACTTT

d_gene: -
v_gene: TRBV7-2
abundance: -
j_gene: TRBJ2-6
CDR3aa: CASSLGGGRANVLTF
CDR3nt: TGTGCCAGCAGCTTAGGGGGAGGTAGGGCCAACGTCCTGACTTTC

d_gene: -
v_gene: TRBV10-3
abundance: -
j_gene: TRBJ2-5
CDR3aa: CAISESAGEYQETQYF
CDR3nt: TGTGCCATCAGTGAGTCGGCAGGGGAGTACCAAGAGACCCAGTACTTC

d_gene: -
v_gene: TRBV19
abundance: -
j_gene: TRBJ1-5
CDR3aa: CASSITGGQSNQPQHF
CDR3nt: TGTGCCAGTAGTATTACGGGGGGGCAGAGCAATCAGCCCCAGCATTTT

d_gene: TRBD1
v_gene: TRBV5-4
abundance: -
j_gene: TRBJ1-2
CDR3aa: CASSSGQFDGYTF
CDR3nt: TGTGCCAGCAGCTCGGGACAGTTTGATGGCTACACCTTC

d_gene: -
v_gene: TRBV9
abundance: -
j_gene: TRBJ1-4
CDR3aa: CASSVRPNGDEKLFF
CDR3nt: TGTGCCAGCAGCGTACGGCCTAACGGGGATGAAAAACTGTTTTTT

d_gene: -
v_gene: TRBV6-5
abundance: -
j_gene: TRBJ1-2
CDR3aa: CASNPNSGTYGYTF
CDR3nt: TGTGCCAGCAATCCTAACTCAGGAACCTATGGCTACACCTTC

d_gene: -
v_gene: TRBV2
abundance: -
j_gene: TRBJ1-5
CDR3aa: CASYAGQSQPQHF
CDR3nt: TGTGCCAGCTATGCAGGGCAGAGTCAGCCCCAGCATTTT